The 30 T cell receptor beta chains below all came from one sample that was sequenced in a study of blood T cell repertoires in COVID-19. Libraries were prepared by immunoSEQ multiplex PCR; TCRdb keeps only in-frame clonotypes and omits some of them. The repertoire has some 140,000 clones, roughly nine tenths of them found once; the top ten carry less than 0.6%. Material for sequencing was peripheral blood. These TCRs come from a man over 45 with acute or convalescent COVID-19.

The rearrangement joins TRBV28 to TRBJ1-5, with 7 bases identical to TRBD1. With 4 bases clipped from V and 7 bases from J, the junction kept 1 base outside the gene matches. The CDR3 has 12 residues. Germline V lookup: CDR1 MDHEN, CDR2 SYDVKM. DNA of the CDR3: TGTGCCAGCAGTTACAGGGGACAGCCCCAGCATTTT. Residues: CASSYRGQPQHF. Combining the CDR3 with reference TRBV28 and TRBJ1-5 gives the whole variable domain DVKVTQSSRYLVKRTGEKVFLECVQDMDHENMFWYRQDPGLGLRLIYFSYDVKMKEKGDIPEGYSVSREKKERFSLILESASTNQTSMYLCASSYRGQPQHFGDGTRLSIL.

V gene TRBV7-3 combines with J gene TRBJ1-1; D uncertain. CDR1 is SGHTA and CDR2 is FQGTGA in the germline V gene. The CDR3 covers 14 residues. V dropped 5 bases and J dropped 3 bases, with 13 bases sitting between them. In DNA, the CDR3 is TGTGCCAGCAGCCAATCCGGGTCTTACACTGAAGCTTTCTTT. Its translation: CASSQSGSYTEAFF.

This clone has more than one count but fewer than ten. The J gene is TRBJ2-2, the V gene TRBV7-2; D may be TRBD2 (5 bases). Germline V CDR1 and CDR2: SGHTA, FQGNSA. CDR3 length: 14 amino acids. Trimming left V 4 bases short and J 5 bases short, with 11 bases between. The CDR3 DNA is TGTGCCAGCAGCTATAAACCGGGGACCGGGGAGCTGTTTTTT. Translated: CASSYKPGTGELFF. The full variable domain, completed using reference TRBV7-2 and TRBJ2-2, is GAGVSQSPSNKVTEKGKDVELRCDPISGHTALYWYRQSLGQGLEFLIYFQGNSAPDKSGLPSDRFSAERTGGSVSTLTIQRTQQEDSAVYLCASSYKPGTGELFFGEGSRLTVL.

The chain employs TRBV7-9 and TRBJ1-1; D may be TRBD1 (5 bases). Trimming removed 5 bases from V and 4 bases from J, with 14 bases in between. There are 14 residues in the CDR3. The germline CDR1 and CDR2 sequences are SEHNR and FQNEAQ (reference sequence). The CDR3 sequence is CASSSRAVVTEAFF. In DNA form, the CDR3 reads TGTGCCAGCAGCAGCAGGGCGGTAGTCACTGAAGCTTTCTTT.

This clone appeared a single time. This chain connects TRBV30 to TRBJ1-2; D remains ambiguous. CDR1 is GTSNPN and CDR2 is SVGIG in the germline V gene (reference sequence). The length of the CDR3 is 12 residues. V was shortened by 0 bases and J by 7 bases, with 9 bases between the two germline ends. The CDR3 reads CAWSVPGFGYTF. The CDR3 region has the DNA TGTGCCTGGAGTGTACCCGGGTTTGGCTACACCTTC.

The chain combines TRBV27 with TRBJ2-5, with 9 bases lining up with TRBD1. The CDR3 runs 17 residues. Trimming cost V 5 bases and J 2 bases; bases outside gene matches: 12. In germline, CDR1 is MNHEY, CDR2 SMNVEV (reference sequence). The chain's CDR3 is CASSPTPGQGGQETQYF. In DNA, the CDR3 is TGTGCCAGCAGTCCAACCCCGGGACAGGGAGGTCAAGAGACCCAGTACTTC.

V and J are TRBV7-2 and TRBJ2-5; D gene uncertain. The CDR3 is 13 amino acids. Trimming shortened V by 5 bases and J by 4 bases, and 11 bases separated the two germline ends. The germline gives CDR1 SGHTA, CDR2 FQGNSA. CDR3 sequence reads: CASSLKFGETQYF. CDR3 bases: TGTGCCAGCAGCCTAAAATTTGGAGAGACCCAGTACTTC. Complete variable domain (other parts from reference TRBV7-2 and TRBJ2-5): GAGVSQSPSNKVTEKGKDVELRCDPISGHTALYWYRQSLGQGLEFLIYFQGNSAPDKSGLPSDRFSAERTGGSVSTLTIQRTQQEDSAVYLCASSLKFGETQYFGPGTRLLVL.

J is TRBJ2-7 and V is TRBV20-1; D unclear. Germline values: CDR1 DFQATT, CDR2 SNEGSKA (reference sequence). This CDR3 spans 14 amino acids. Trimming stripped 3 bases from V and 1 base from J, with 13 bases between. The DNA for the CDR3 is TGCAGTGCTAGTATGGGCCTGGGTTCCTACGAGCAGTACTTC. Translation: CSASMGLGSYEQYF.

This clone was detected only once. The chain carries TRBV18 and TRBJ2-5, with 16 bases identical to TRBD2. The trim removed 3 bases at V and 4 bases at J, leaving 5 bases unmatched. This CDR3 has 17 residues. In germline, CDR1 is KGHSH, CDR2 LQKENI. The CDR3 reads CASSPGLAGGRRETQYF. In nucleotides, the CDR3 is TGTGCCAGCTCACCGGGACTAGCGGGGGGGCGTCGAGAGACCCAGTACTTC.

V is TRBV4-3 and J is TRBJ1-2; 7 nucleotides agree with TRBD1. Germline CDR1 reads LGHNA; CDR2 reads YSLEER. The CDR3 spans 14 residues. Trimming removed 4 bases from V and 7 bases from J; junction bases left unmatched: 9. CDR3 sequence (DNA): TGCGCCAGCAGCCGAACAGGGGCCTCGGGTGGCTACACCTTC. Amino acid sequence: CASSRTGASGGYTF.

The V call is TRBV28, the J call TRBJ2-7; 7 nucleotides match TRBD2. The length of the CDR3 is 15 residues. After removal of 6 bases from V and 2 bases from J, the junction contained 10 bases not matched to a gene. Per the germline V gene, CDR1 is MDHEN and CDR2 is SYDVKM. CDR3 sequence (DNA): TGTGCCAGCAGCCCCTCGGCGGGAGCACCCTACGAGCAGTACTTC. Amino acid sequence: CASSPSAGAPYEQYF.

Only a few counts were recorded for this clone. The J gene is TRBJ1-2, the V gene TRBV5-4, with TRBD1 as a possible D gene (6 bases). Germline loops: CDR1 SGHNT, CDR2 YYREEE (reference sequence). The CDR3 is made up of 14 amino acids. The V end lost 4 bases, the J end lost 2 bases, and 12 bases lay between the germline ends. In DNA, the CDR3 is TGTGCCAGCAGCCGGGGGGGCGAAAACTATGGCTACACCTTC. The encoded protein is CASSRGGENYGYTF.

The chain links TRBV19 to TRBJ1-1, with TRBD1 matching over 7 bases. The CDR3 is 14 amino acids. Germline V gene data show CDR1 as LNHDA and CDR2 as SQIVND (reference sequence). The V segment lost 1 base and the J segment 2 bases; nucleotides outside the gene matches: 1. The CDR3 nucleotides are TGTGCCAGTAGTATAGGGGACAGAAACACTGAAGCTTTCTTT. Amino acid sequence: CASSIGDRNTEAFF.

The chain uses TRBV20-1 and TRBJ2-7; perhaps TRBD1 as D (5 bases). There are 13 residues in the CDR3. Trimming cost V 3 bases and J 1 base, with 10 bases left between them. Germline CDR1 and CDR2: DFQATT and SNEGSKA (reference sequence). CDR3 protein: CSASGRGSYEQYV. DNA for the CDR3: TGCAGTGCTAGTGGTAGGGGATCCTACGAGCAGTACGTC.

J is TRBJ2-2 and V is TRBV11-2; D perhaps matches TRBD2 (5 bases). Trimming removed 1 base from V and 6 bases from J, with 6 bases in between. The CDR3 is 13 amino acids. Germline V gene lookup returns CDR1 SGHAT and CDR2 FQNNGV. The CDR3 loop is CASSLGTAGELFF. As DNA, the CDR3 is TGTGCCAGCAGCTTAGGGACTGCCGGGGAGCTGTTTTTT.

V is TRBV24-1 and J is TRBJ2-3; tentative D call: TRBD1 (5 bases). Trimming pared 0 bases from V and 7 bases from J, leaving 13 bases between. Germline assignment: CDR1 KGHDR and CDR2 SFDVKD. The length of the CDR3 is 15 residues. The CDR3 DNA reads TGTGCCACCAGTGATTTGCAGGGTATAGTATATACGCAGTATTTT. This sequence encodes CATSDLQGIVYTQYF.

This clone was counted only a few times. The chain is built from TRBV9 and TRBJ1-6; D ambiguous. Trimming cost V 4 bases and J 4 bases, with 9 bases left between them. Per germline, CDR1 SGDLS and CDR2 YYNGEE. The CDR3 consists of 14 residues. The CDR3 coding sequence is TGTGCCAGCAGCATCGACAATTATAATTCACCCCTCCACTTT. Its protein is CASSIDNYNSPLHF.

The V and J genes are TRBV9 and TRBJ2-7; TRBD2 matches 9 bases. The V segment lost 0 bases and the J segment 0 bases; nucleotides outside the gene matches: 4. There are 16 residues in the CDR3. Germline V gene data show CDR1 as SGDLS and CDR2 as YYNGEE. The CDR3 protein is CASSVDPSGTSYEQYF. The CDR3 DNA sequence: TGTGCCAGCAGCGTAGATCCTAGCGGGACCTCCTACGAGCAGTACTTC.

This chain connects TRBV6-1 to TRBJ1-3; no clear D gene. The germline gives CDR1 MNHNS, CDR2 SASEGT. The ends were cut back, 1 base at V and 0 bases at J, with 7 bases in the middle. This CDR3 is 15 amino acids long. The DNA for the CDR3 is TGTGCCAGCAGTGAAGGCGGTTCCTCTGGAAACACCATATATTTT. This translates into CASSEGGSSGNTIYF.

This clone appeared a few times. The genes are TRBV10-3 and TRBJ1-2; TRBD1 agrees at 7 bases. From germline, CDR1 is ENHRY and CDR2 SYGVKD. The CDR3 is 15 residues long. J lost 3 bases, V lost 8 bases, and 12 bases had no gene match. As DNA, the CDR3 is TGTGCCATCGCCCGGGACAGCGATACGTACTATGGCTACACCTTC. It is translated as CAIARDSDTYYGYTF.

The chain is built from TRBV27 and TRBJ2-2, with a weak D call TRBD2 (6 bases). This CDR3 is 16 amino acids long. V dropped 7 bases and J dropped 2 bases, with 17 bases sitting between them. Germline CDR1 and CDR2: MNHEY and SMNVEV (reference sequence). The CDR3 region is CASTSDRDLNTGELFF. CDR3 nucleotide sequence: TGTGCCAGCACCTCCGACCGGGACTTAAACACCGGGGAGCTGTTTTTT.

The genes are TRBV2 and TRBJ1-5, with D unclear. With 3 bases removed from V and 10 bases from J, the gap between germline ends came to 25 bases. The CDR3 covers 17 residues. Per the germline V gene, CDR1 is SNHLY and CDR2 is FYNNEI. The CDR3 loop is CASSEVLGETRGPPQHF. CDR3 DNA: TGTGCCAGCAGTGAGGTTTTGGGCGAGACACGGGGTCCCCCCCAGCATTTT.

This clone was detected once. The rearrangement joins TRBV27 to TRBJ1-5, with D tentatively TRBD1 (5 bases). V was cut by 2 bases and J by 7 bases, with 18 bases left in between. Germline assignment: CDR1 MNHEY and CDR2 SMNVEV (reference sequence). The CDR3 length is 16 residues. CDR3 bases: TGTGCCAGCAGTTTAAGGGGAGGCGGGGAGGACCAGCCCCAGCATTTT. Its translation is CASSLRGGGEDQPQHF.

This clone came up a few times. This chain connects TRBV10-3 to TRBJ2-5; D gene ambiguous. Germline CDR1 ENHRY, CDR2 SYGVKD. This CDR3 is built from 12 residues. V shed 6 bases and J shed 0 bases, with 5 bases lying between them. The CDR3 loop is CAISGYQETQYF. The CDR3 nucleotides read TGTGCCATCAGCGGTTACCAAGAGACCCAGTACTTC.

The genes are TRBV5-4 and TRBJ2-1, with TRBD2 matching over 8 bases. The V gene's germline CDR1 is SGHNT and CDR2 YYREEE (reference sequence). V shed 3 bases, J shed 1 base, and the junction held 3 bases outside the gene matches. CDR3 size: 15 residues. The CDR3 region is CASSSGGGSYNEQFF. CDR3 nucleotide sequence: TGTGCCAGCAGCTCCGGGGGGGGATCCTACAATGAGCAGTTCTTC.

This clone was observed once. This rearrangement joins TRBV18 to TRBJ2-6; no clear D. Germline CDR1 is KGHSH and CDR2 is LQKENI. The length of the CDR3 is 15 residues. Trimming left V 2 bases short and J 0 bases short, with 5 bases between. The CDR3 sequence: CASSPGASGANVLTF. CDR3 DNA: TGTGCCAGCTCACCAGGAGCCTCTGGGGCCAACGTCCTGACTTTC.

This chain links TRBV10-3 with TRBJ1-1; possibly TRBD1 for D (6 bases). The V and J ends lost 4 bases and 4 bases respectively, with 7 bases between them. CDR3 length: 12 amino acids. Per germline, CDR1 ENHRY and CDR2 SYGVKD. CDR3 loop: CAISGGGTEAFF. Here the CDR3 DNA reads TGTGCCATCAGTGGAGGGGGCACTGAAGCTTTCTTT.

J is TRBJ2-7 and V is TRBV27, with 8 bases identical to TRBD2. The trim removed 2 bases at V and 0 bases at J, leaving 6 bases unmatched. In germline, CDR1 is MNHEY, CDR2 SMNVEV (reference sequence). This CDR3 has 16 residues. The CDR3 DNA sequence: TGTGCCAGCAGTTTAGCTCGAAGCGGGAGCTCCTACGAGCAGTACTTC. Its protein is CASSLARSGSSYEQYF.

The J gene is TRBJ1-2, the V gene TRBV6-6, with 8 bases matching TRBD1. The V gene end was trimmed by 7 bases and the J gene end by 3 bases; junction bases not matched to a gene: 7. Germline lookup yields CDR1 MNHNY and CDR2 SVGAGI (reference sequence). This CDR3 contains 14 residues. The CDR3 reads CASKAGQGDYGYTF. CDR3 DNA sequence: TGTGCCAGCAAGGCTGGACAGGGCGACTATGGCTACACCTTC.

The rearrangement joins TRBV5-4 to TRBJ2-1; no clear D gene. Per germline, CDR1 SGHNT and CDR2 YYREEE (reference sequence). The ends were cut back, 6 bases at V and 5 bases at J, with 12 bases in the middle. The CDR3 is 13 residues long. CDR3 DNA sequence: TGTGCCAGCAACTACCTACGGAACAATGAGCAGTTCTTC. Translating gives CASNYLRNNEQFF.